These T cell receptor beta chains were read from a single sample in a study of cytotoxic CD8 clonotypes in ibrutinib-treated CLL. Measured with immunoSEQ multiplex PCR; TCRdb has only the in-frame clones, and not every one. The sample has 300,000 or so clones; 60% to 80% are singletons. Sequenced material: PBMCs, taken after 36 months of ibrutinib treatment. Receptors were obtained from a human donor with chronic lymphocytic leukemia. CDR3s include the opening cysteine and the closing phenylalanine or tryptophan. D genes are given only for firm matches. Clone size appears in some rows only: once, few, many, or a class for an expanded clone.

d_call	v_call	j_call	clone_size	cdr3_aa	cdr3_nt
TRBD1	TRBV6-5	TRBJ1-2	few	CASSSTSTGVYGYTF	TGTGCCAGCAGTTCAACGTCCACAGGGGTTTATGGCTACACCTTC
TRBD2	TRBV18	TRBJ2-7	-	CASSPPLLAGDVLKQYF	TGTGCCAGCTCACCGCCTCTACTAGCGGGGGACGTATTGAAGCAGTACTTC
TRBD2	TRBV19	TRBJ2-7	few	CASRLAGGYEQYF	TGTGCCAGTCGACTAGCGGGGGGTTACGAGCAGTACTTC
-	TRBV5-5	TRBJ1-5	once	CASSLDGDSNQPQHF	TGTGCCAGCAGTTTGGACGGGGATAGCAATCAGCCCCAGCATTTT
TRBD2	TRBV4-1	TRBJ2-5	-	CASSQDGTRGEETQYF	TGCGCCAGCAGCCAAGATGGGACTAGAGGCGAAGAGACCCAGTACTTC
TRBD1	TRBV5-1	TRBJ2-5	few	CASSPSRGQGRETQYF	TGCGCCAGCAGCCCCTCCCGGGGACAGGGTAGGGAGACCCAGTACTTC
TRBD2	TRBV7-8	TRBJ2-1	few	CASRPSGSGNEQFF	TGTGCCAGCAGGCCTAGCGGGAGTGGGAATGAGCAGTTCTTC
-	TRBV29-1	TRBJ2-3	-	CSVWGISDTQYF	TGCAGCGTCTGGGGGATATCGGATACGCAGTATTTT
-	TRBV7-3	TRBJ1-5	-	CASSPRGGQPQHF	TGTGCCAGCAGCCCACGAGGGGGGCAGCCCCAGCATTTT
-	TRBV7-2	TRBJ1-1	few	CASTIFRGNTEAFF	TGTGCCAGCACCATTTTTAGGGGCAACACTGAAGCTTTCTTT
TRBD2	TRBV13	TRBJ2-3	few	CASSSLHSRWRGEGTDTQYF	TGTGCCAGCAGCTCCCTCCACTCCCGGTGGCGGGGGGAAGGCACAGATACGCAGTATTTT
TRBD1	TRBV7-8	TRBJ2-7	-	CASSSTDRGAYEQYF	TGTGCCAGCAGCTCCACCGACAGGGGTGCCTACGAGCAGTACTTC
-	TRBV15	TRBJ1-5	-	CATAMGGRDQPQHF	TGTGCCACCGCCATGGGGGGTCGGGATCAGCCCCAGCATTTT
-	TRBV27	TRBJ2-1	-	CASSLSTRGNEQFF	TGTGCCAGCAGTTTATCGACAAGGGGCAATGAGCAGTTCTTC
-	TRBV4-1	TRBJ1-1	-	CASSQYGRYMNTEAFF	TGCGCCAGCAGCCAATATGGCAGATATATGAACACTGAAGCTTTCTTT
TRBD1	TRBV29-1	TRBJ2-1	-	CSVRTGGTGRQFF	TGCAGCGTGCGGACAGGGGGCACCGGTCGGCAGTTCTTC
-	TRBV9	TRBJ1-2	-	CASSVTGRNYGYTF	TGTGCCAGCAGCGTAACGGGTCGAAACTATGGCTACACCTTC
-	TRBV6-5	TRBJ2-3	-	CASRANPSTDTQYF	TGTGCCAGCAGGGCTAACCCTAGCACAGATACGCAGTATTTT
-	TRBV5-1	TRBJ2-5	once	CASSYQGKETQYF	TGCGCCAGCTCGTATCAGGGGAAAGAGACCCAGTACTTC
-	TRBV11-2	TRBJ1-6	-	CASSLGGSWPLHF	TGTGCCAGCAGCTTAGGGGGGTCCTGGCCCCTCCACTTT
TRBD1	TRBV18	TRBJ1-5	-	CASSQQGGSNQPQHF	TGTGCCAGCTCACAACAGGGGGGGAGCAATCAGCCCCAGCATTTT
-	TRBV5-1	TRBJ2-6	-	CASSRQGGSGANVLTF	TGCGCCAGCTCTCGACAGGGAGGATCTGGGGCCAACGTCCTGACTTTC
-	TRBV6-1	TRBJ2-5	-	CASSITGLETQYF	TGTGCCAGCAGTATTACAGGGTTGGAGACCCAGTACTTC
TRBD2	TRBV29-1	TRBJ2-5	-	CSVPDPRGGAETQYF	TGCAGCGTCCCAGATCCCCGGGGGGGGGCAGAGACCCAGTACTTC
TRBD2	TRBV5-1	TRBJ2-3	-	CASSLGLAGEDTQYF	TGCGCCAGCAGCTTGGGACTAGCGGGGGAGGATACGCAGTATTTT
TRBD1	TRBV9	TRBJ1-2	-	CASSVDGRGLFYGYTF	TGTGCCAGCAGCGTAGATGGCAGGGGGCTTTTCTATGGCTACACCTTC
-	TRBV4-1	TRBJ1-2	-	CASSQGPRAGGYTF	TGCGCCAGCAGCCAAGGGCCCAGGGCAGGAGGCTACACCTTC
TRBD2	TRBV4-3	TRBJ2-7	-	CASSQGLGLSSYEQYF	TGCGCCAGCAGCCAAGGGCTGGGACTAAGCTCCTACGAGCAGTACTTC
-	TRBV6-5	TRBJ2-1	once	CASNPAPRGNNEQFF	TGTGCCAGCAACCCTGCCCCTAGAGGAAACAATGAGCAGTTCTTC
-	TRBV2	TRBJ1-5	-	CASSDQGLSNQPQHF	TGTGCCAGCAGTGACCAGGGCCTGAGCAATCAGCCCCAGCATTTT
-	TRBV6-5	TRBJ2-2	few	CASSWYTGELFF	TGTGCCAGCAGTTGGTACACCGGGGAGCTGTTTTTT
TRBD1	TRBV6-1	TRBJ2-7	-	CASSEWGTVNEQYF	TGTGCCAGCAGTGAATGGGGGACAGTCAACGAGCAGTACTTC
TRBD2	TRBV2	TRBJ2-7	few	CASSGTSGTYYEQYF	TGTGCCAGCAGTGGGACTAGCGGGACTTACTACGAGCAGTACTTC
-	TRBV7-2	TRBJ2-7	-	CASSLSLTGRYSSYEQYF	TGTGCCAGCAGCTTAAGCTTGACAGGCCGATACAGCTCCTACGAGCAGTACTTC
TRBD1	TRBV4-2	TRBJ1-1	-	CASSRDSLNTEAFF	TGTGCCAGCAGCCGGGACAGCCTGAACACTGAAGCTTTCTTT
-	TRBV29-1	TRBJ2-1	-	CSVVGGLRYNEQFF	TGCAGCGTTGTGGGAGGCCTCCGGTACAATGAGCAGTTCTTC
-	TRBV29-1	TRBJ2-7	-	CSVEVGTYEQYF	TGCAGCGTTGAAGTAGGCACCTACGAGCAGTACTTC
-	TRBV19	TRBJ2-2	-	CASDPRGQNTGELFF	TGTGCCAGCGATCCCAGGGGACAGAACACCGGGGAGCTGTTTTTT
TRBD2	TRBV2	TRBJ2-2	-	CASRRERGTGELFF	TGTGCCAGCAGGCGGGAGCGGGGCACCGGGGAGCTGTTTTTT
-	TRBV5-1	TRBJ2-3	few	CASSWTSTDTQYF	TGCGCCAGCAGCTGGACAAGCACAGATACGCAGTATTTT
TRBD2	TRBV9	TRBJ2-2	-	CASSESGSDTGELFF	TGTGCCAGCAGCGAGAGCGGGAGTGACACCGGGGAGCTGTTTTTT
-	TRBV2	TRBJ1-2	-	CASRESSARYTF	TGTGCCAGCAGGGAATCATCAGCTCGCTACACCTTC
-	TRBV27	TRBJ1-3	-	CATKPGRDSGNTIYF	TGTGCCACCAAGCCCGGTAGGGACTCTGGAAACACCATATATTTT
TRBD1	TRBV5-7	TRBJ2-1	-	CASSYRQGSYNEQFF	TGTGCCAGCAGCTATAGACAGGGGTCCTACAATGAGCAGTTCTTC
-	TRBV2	TRBJ2-5	-	CARRMGLQETQYF	TGTGCCAGAAGGATGGGTTTACAAGAGACCCAGTACTTC
TRBD2	TRBV4-3	TRBJ2-7	few	CASSQGLASYEQYF	TGCGCCAGCAGCCAGGGACTAGCTAGCTACGAGCAGTACTTC
-	TRBV15	TRBJ2-3	-	CASSWESTDTQYF	TGTGCCTCATCTTGGGAGAGCACAGATACGCAGTATTTT
TRBD2	TRBV4-1	TRBJ2-7	-	CASSQLAEAYEQYF	TGCGCCAGCAGCCAACTAGCGGAAGCCTACGAGCAGTACTTC
-	TRBV18	TRBJ2-3	-	CASSRRDTTDTQYF	TGTGCCAGCTCACGACGGGACACCACAGATACGCAGTATTTT
-	TRBV7-2	TRBJ2-5	few	CASSLVEETQYF	TGTGCCAGCAGCTTAGTGGAAGAGACCCAGTACTTC
TRBD1	TRBV29-1	TRBJ1-2	-	CSVGTGGRDGYTF	TGCAGCGTTGGGACAGGGGGCAGGGATGGCTACACCTTC
TRBD2	TRBV9	TRBJ2-5	-	CASSVLAGDSETQYF	TGTGCCAGCAGCGTTCTCGCGGGAGATAGTGAGACCCAGTACTTC
-	TRBV4-1	TRBJ1-6	-	CASSPPVGGQKSPLHF	TGCGCCAGCAGCCCGCCGGTGGGGGGGCAGAAATCACCCCTCCACTTT
-	TRBV6-5	TRBJ1-5	-	CASSLQSWGNQPQHF	TGTGCCAGCAGCCTGCAGAGTTGGGGCAATCAGCCCCAGCATTTT
-	TRBV11-2	TRBJ2-2	few	CASSLDRVDTGELFF	TGTGCCAGCAGCTTAGACAGGGTGGACACCGGGGAGCTGTTTTTT
TRBD2	TRBV7-2	TRBJ2-7	-	CASSFGTSGIGEQYF	TGTGCCAGCAGCTTCGGGACTAGCGGGATCGGCGAGCAGTACTTC
-	TRBV5-5	TRBJ1-6	-	CASSFNRDSPLHF	TGTGCCAGCAGCTTTAACAGGGACTCACCCCTCCACTTT
-	TRBV6-5	TRBJ2-7	few	CASSYLDSVAHEQYF	TGTGCCAGCAGTTACCTTGACAGTGTGGCCCACGAGCAGTACTTC
-	TRBV4-3	TRBJ1-4	-	CASSYWTATNEKLFF	TGCGCCAGCAGCTACTGGACAGCAACTAATGAAAAACTGTTTTTT
-	TRBV7-8	TRBJ2-5	few	CASSPGGGRETQYF	TGTGCCAGCAGCCCAGGGGGCGGGAGAGAGACCCAGTACTTC